This T cell receptor (beta chain) was sequenced during a study of blood T cells in healthy people across ages. Trimming shortened V by 4 bases and J by 2 bases, and 15 bases separated the two germline ends. The CDR3 consists of 15 residues. Germline CDR1 SGHRS, CDR2 YFSETQ. The second PCR ran roughly 7 to 11 cycles with a sample-barcoded 5' primer and J-beta primers. TCRdb re-analysed the 5' RACE reads in MiXCR, keeping a single row per CDR3 protein. In the table there are more than 1,400,000 distinct CDR3 sequences, around 42% of which are singletons. The sequence was obtained from a woman younger than 30 in good health. The sequenced sample was blood. This chain connects TRBV5-1 to TRBJ1-2, with a possible D match to TRBD1 (5 bases). For the CDR3, the DNA is TGCGCCAGCAGCCAAGTAGGGGAAACCAACTATGGCTACACCTTC. Its translation is CASSQVGETNYGYTF.